The present TCR beta chain was sequenced within a study of blood T cell repertoires in COVID-19 (dated by TCRdb to the early 2020s). Concerning the study at large: Samples covering the acute and convalescent phases of COVID-19 were provided by collaborators in the United States, Italy and Spain. The dataset comprised deeply sampled blood TCRbeta repertoires from subjects exposed to, actively infected with, or recovered from COVID-19. The repertoires were made available in a free public database intended to serve as a resource for research on the immune response to SARS-CoV-2. HLA class I and class II types, where available, came from metadata supplied by the sample provider rather than from assay-based typing. Samples were obtained from the ongoing ImmuneRACE study (first 160 participants) and from over 1,000 subjects provided by 6 global collaborators. The prospective study material was composed of cDNA or gDNA derived from T cells, B-cell-depleted T cells, or PBMCs. A de-identified subject ID, COVID-19 status, age in years and sex were almost always included in the sample metadata.

A remark on this clone: No cognate antigen has been identified for it. Per-base quality was not reported, and no clone a single base away is much larger than it.

Collaborating institutions collected whole blood in K2EDTA tubes following their own protocols. For TCRbeta analysis, collaborator samples were shipped as frozen whole blood, as isolated PBMCs, or as DNA extracted from either sample type. TCRbeta CDR3 regions were amplified from genomic DNA using the immunoSEQ Assay, a bias-controlled multiplex PCR. The paper's data handling went like this. Within the assay, amplification of reference gene primers was used to estimate how many nucleated cells each sample contained. Sequence reads were collapsed and filtered to measure the absolute abundance of every unique TCRbeta CDR3 rearrangement. For each sample, productive Simpson clonality was calculated by taking the square root of Simpson's diversity index across productive rearrangements. The table was pulled from immuneACCESS by TCRdb, which kept in-frame rearrangements only. Such tables lose some clones; where checked, under half of the loss comes from unresolved V genes, and the rest has no known cause. D and trimming were read from the DNA, whereas the V and J calls and clone size are those reported in that table. Here the sample has about 180,000 clones; roughly 88% occur a single time. The ten largest make up about 3.9% of the sample.

Broader findings and caveats from the paper: The amount of clinical and demographic metadata varied by source and participant and was provided uncurated.

As encoded in the germline V gene (reference sequence), CDR1 is LNHDA while CDR2 is SQIVND. Trimming leaves V shorter by 8 bases and J shorter by 4 bases, with the junction holding 20 bases beyond the gene matches. The CDR3 spans 18 residues, from the cysteine through the phenylalanine. The kept DNA is CDR3 alone, 54 bases in frame from the first base. The sample was peripheral blood. The source of this sequence is a woman aged 25 to 39 with acute or convalescent COVID-19. The rearranged chain carries TRBV19 and TRBJ1-5, and TRBD1 matches 7 of the central bases. The CDR3 is CASQSTPPTTGLNQPQHF. The DNA is as follows: TGTGCCAGTCAAAGTACCCCACCGACGACAGGGCTAAATCAGCCCCAGCATTTT.